The entry that follows covers one T cell receptor beta chain sequence. In its sample, this clonotype was seen a few times. This receptor's antigen is unknown. Qualities for individual bases were not recorded, and no much larger clone is one base off. The data belong to a study of human T cells and chemical hapten exposure (dated by TCRdb to the early 2020s). In the study overall: For sensitization, 2% DPC in acetone was applied to a 2 cm by 2 cm area of upper inner arm skin. Blood samples were taken from patients before sensitization (week 0) and then at 2, 6 and about 24 weeks after DPC sensitization. Patch testing was done on the upper back using Finn chambers containing 0.01% DPC, and results were scored after 6 days according to International Contact Dermatitis Research Group standards. The libraries were sequenced as a pool, and the TCR yield per sample differed mostly because of small variations in library volumes within the pool. Throughout the roughly 25-week study period, patients were also given weekly therapeutic DPC doses on the scalp. Approximately 28 alopecia patients provided blood for TCR sequencing at one to four time points (pre-sensitization, 2, 6 and 24 weeks). The study tracked peripheral blood TCR repertoire changes in vivo during primary and secondary sensitization to the hapten diphenylcyclopropenone (DPC) in alopecia patients. The patient cohort, mostly female, included alopecia areata with under or over 50% scalp involvement, alopecia totalis and alopecia universalis.

Library preparation used RACE. TCRdb records NextSeq 500 as the sequencer. Library preparation attached unique molecular identifiers to individual cDNA molecules for quantitative, reproducible TCR counting. For every blood RNA sample, sequencing covered both the TCR alpha and TCR beta chains. As for how the authors treated the data: The median number of TCRs per sample was roughly 94,000, ranging from 23,224 to 690,600. The Decombinator software suite was used to annotate the V, J and CDR3 of the TCR reads. Every sample was subsampled to the same number of TCRs (28,000) for the PS versus PT1 abundance plots. TCRs were defined as expanded if absent before sensitization and observed at least eight times at the 2-week time point. TCRdb reanalyzed the raw reads on its own, using fastp at Q25 for trimming and MiXCR for clone calling, and kept in-frame beta chains. Rows matching on CDR3 protein sequence are summarized as one entry with the most common DNA and genes. It is TCRdb's table, rather than the study itself, that gives the V and J calls and clone size. Counted in this sample were 330,000 or so distinct CDR3 sequences; about 6.3% of them appeared once. Less than 6.5% of the sample rests with the top ten.

The full study reports these points: After repeated subsampling, the strength of the expansion versus patch-test correlation and the threshold at which it became significant changed. Patch test score correlated positively with the number of PT1 expanded TCRs, reaching significance at thresholds 8, 16 and 32 but not at 4. Expanded TCRs formed significantly more large CDR3 similarity clusters than pre-sensitization or healthy control sets, consistent with antigen-driven responses. DPC sensitization did not change how many TCRs were above 1 in 1000 frequency, and no evidence was found of alterations in global repertoire structure. All patients had alopecia, a presumed autoimmune disease, so their immune response might differ from that of healthy individuals.

The label giving this sample's time point can be read as: patch test 2, 6 weeks after DPC sensitization. The treatment or condition label here, explained by the study, means: therapeutic diphenylcyclopropenone sensitization with weekly scalp DPC. At every patch-test visit, the blood draw took place before the patch test was put on. To be eligible, patients had to be aged 18 to 70, diagnosed with alopecia and judged suitable for DPC therapy, while pregnant patients were excluded. Unfractionated whole blood was collected in Tempus Blood RNA tubes, and total RNA was extracted from that blood. This sequence was found in a woman under 30 with alopecia areata. Some clones in this sample may be carry-over from other donors' samples. The source material was whole blood, sampled in connection with sensitization to the hapten diphenylcyclopropenone (DPC).

Here the CDR3 is given as CASSLGGDYSPLHF. The DNA sequence follows: TGTGCCAGCAGCTTAGGAGGGGATTATTCACCCCTCCACTTT. The rearrangement combines TRBV7-6 with TRBJ1-6; the D region possibly corresponds to TRBD1 (5 bases align). A distance of 9 bases separates the germline ends of V and J, which lose 1 base and 8 bases respectively. CDR1 and CDR2, looked up from the germline V gene, are SGHVS and FNYEAQ. The CDR3 sequence holds 14 residues, the cysteine and phenylalanine included. The read is trimmed to its CDR3 DNA, 42 bases read in frame from base 1.